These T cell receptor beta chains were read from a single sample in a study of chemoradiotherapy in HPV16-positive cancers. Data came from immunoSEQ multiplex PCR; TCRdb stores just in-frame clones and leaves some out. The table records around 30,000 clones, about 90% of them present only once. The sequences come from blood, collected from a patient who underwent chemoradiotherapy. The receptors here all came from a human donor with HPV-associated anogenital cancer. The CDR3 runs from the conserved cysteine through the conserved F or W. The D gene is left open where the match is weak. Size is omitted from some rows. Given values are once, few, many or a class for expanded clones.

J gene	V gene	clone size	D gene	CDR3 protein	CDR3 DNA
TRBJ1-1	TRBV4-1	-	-	CASSQDRGGNTEAFF	TGCGCCAGCAGCCAAGATCGGGGGGGGAACACTGAAGCTTTCTTT
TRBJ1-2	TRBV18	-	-	CASSKDPPRYGYTF	TGTGCCAGCTCGAAGGACCCTCCGAGATATGGCTACACCTTC
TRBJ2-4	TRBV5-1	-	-	CASSLLDTRNIQYF	TGCGCCAGCAGCTTGTTGGACACGCGAAACATTCAGTACTTC
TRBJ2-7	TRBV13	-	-	CASSATGGYEQYF	TGTGCCAGCAGCGCCACTGGGGGCTACGAGCAGTACTTC
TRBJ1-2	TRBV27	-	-	CASSLSRDFGYTF	TGTGCCAGCAGTTTATCTCGGGACTTTGGCTACACCTTC
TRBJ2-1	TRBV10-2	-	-	CASRQGSEQFF	TGCGCCAGCAGACAGGGAAGTGAGCAGTTCTTC
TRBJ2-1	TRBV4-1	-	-	CASSQDPGSQQFF	TGCGCCAGCAGCCAAGACCCCGGGAGTCAGCAGTTCTTC
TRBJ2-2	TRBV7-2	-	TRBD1	CASTWTGGTGELFF	TGTGCCAGCACCTGGACAGGGGGCACCGGGGAGCTGTTTTTT
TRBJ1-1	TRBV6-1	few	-	CASSLAGNTEAFF	TGTGCCAGCAGTCTGGCAGGGAACACTGAAGCTTTCTTT
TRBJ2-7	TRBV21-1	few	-	CATPRGPYEQYF	TGTGCCACCCCAAGGGGCCCCTACGAGCAGTACTTC
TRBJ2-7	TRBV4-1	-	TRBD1	CASSLGPGQGAYEQYF	TGCGCCAGCAGCCTGGGCCCGGGACAGGGCGCCTACGAGCAGTACTTC
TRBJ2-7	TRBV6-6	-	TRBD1	CASRTTGVSYEQYF	TGTGCCAGCAGGACGACAGGGGTCTCCTACGAGCAGTACTTC
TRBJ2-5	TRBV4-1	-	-	CASSQGSGAGTQYF	TGCGCCAGCAGCCAAGGAAGTGGGGCCGGGACCCAGTACTTC
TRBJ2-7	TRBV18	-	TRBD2	CASSRGLAAYEQYF	TGTGCCAGCTCACGAGGGCTAGCGGCCTACGAGCAGTACTTC
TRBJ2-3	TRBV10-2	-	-	CASSESGAAGTDTQYF	TGCGCCAGCAGTGAGTCGGGGGCGGCGGGCACAGATACGCAGTATTTT
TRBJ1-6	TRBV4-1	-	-	CASSQEGSSYNSPLHF	TGCGCCAGCAGCCAAGAGGGGAGCTCCTATAATTCACCCCTCCACTTT
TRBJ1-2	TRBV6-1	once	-	CASTAIANYGYTF	TGTGCCAGCACGGCAATAGCTAACTATGGCTACACCTTC
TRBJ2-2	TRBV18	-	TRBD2	CASSPQLAGEAAGELFF	TGTGCCAGCTCACCACAACTAGCGGGGGAAGCGGCCGGGGAGCTGTTTTTT
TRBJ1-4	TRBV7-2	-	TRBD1	CASSRWTGEEKLFF	TGTGCCAGCAGTCGTTGGACAGGGGAAGAAAAACTGTTTTTT
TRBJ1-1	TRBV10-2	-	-	CASRDRGVTEAFF	TGCGCCAGCAGGGATCGGGGGGTTACTGAAGCTTTCTTT
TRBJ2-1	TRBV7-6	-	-	CASSSSGYEQFF	TGTGCCAGCAGCTCCTCGGGCTATGAGCAGTTCTTC
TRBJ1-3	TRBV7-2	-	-	CASSRSPPDSSGNTIYF	TGTGCCAGCAGCCGATCACCGCCAGACTCCTCTGGAAACACCATATATTTT
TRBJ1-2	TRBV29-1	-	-	CSARQPMDGYTF	TGCAGCGCGCGACAGCCCATGGATGGCTACACCTTC
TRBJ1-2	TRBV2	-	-	CANLGLLKDGYTF	TGTGCCAACCTAGGGCTGCTGAAGGATGGCTACACCTTC
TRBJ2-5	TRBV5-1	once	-	CASSPGPQETQYF	TGCGCCAGCAGCCCCGGTCCCCAAGAGACCCAGTACTTC
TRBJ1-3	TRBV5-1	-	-	CASSLTGWKSDGNTIYF	TGCGCCAGCAGCTTGACTGGCTGGAAATCGGATGGAAACACCATATATTTT
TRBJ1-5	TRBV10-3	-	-	CAISATLNQPQHF	TGTGCCATCTCTGCGACATTAAATCAGCCCCAGCATTTT
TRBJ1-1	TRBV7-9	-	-	CASSLSMNTEAFF	TGTGCCAGCAGCTTATCAATGAACACTGAAGCTTTCTTT
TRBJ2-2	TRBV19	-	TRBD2	CASSSRTRMNTGELFF	TGTGCCAGTAGTTCCCGGACTAGAATGAACACCGGGGAGCTGTTTTTT
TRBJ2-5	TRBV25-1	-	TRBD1	CASSDPGQAHETQYF	TGTGCCAGCAGTGACCCCGGACAGGCCCACGAGACCCAGTACTTC
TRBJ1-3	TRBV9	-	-	CASGPRDKSGNTIYF	TGTGCCAGCGGCCCCCGGGACAAGTCTGGAAACACCATATATTTT
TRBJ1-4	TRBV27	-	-	CASSRTPRGEKLFF	TGTGCCAGCAGTCGAACCCCACGAGGAGAAAAACTGTTTTTT
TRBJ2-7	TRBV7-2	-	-	CASSPGAGAAYEQYF	TGTGCCAGCAGCCCGGGGGCGGGGGCCGCCTACGAGCAGTACTTC
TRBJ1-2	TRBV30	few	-	CAWSVFPNENAGYTF	TGTGCCTGGAGTGTCTTTCCAAACGAGAATGCCGGCTACACCTTC
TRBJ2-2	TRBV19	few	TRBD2	CASSTPGLAGWNTGELFF	TGTGCCAGTAGTACCCCGGGACTAGCGGGGTGGAACACCGGGGAGCTGTTTTTT
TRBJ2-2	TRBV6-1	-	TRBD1	CASSAGTDTGELFF	TGTGCCAGCAGTGCCGGGACAGATACCGGGGAGCTGTTTTTT
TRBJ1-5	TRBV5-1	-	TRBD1	CASSLGGGTANQPQHF	TGCGCCAGCAGCTTGGGAGGTGGGACAGCCAATCAGCCCCAGCATTTT
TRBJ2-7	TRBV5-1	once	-	CASREGSSYEQYF	TGCGCCAGCAGAGAGGGCAGCTCCTACGAGCAGTACTTC
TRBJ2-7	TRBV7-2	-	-	CASSYRANGEQYF	TGTGCCAGCAGTTACAGGGCCAACGGCGAGCAGTACTTC
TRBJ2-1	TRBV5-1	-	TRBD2	CASRDPGLGPYNEQFF	TGCGCCAGCAGGGATCCGGGACTAGGTCCTTACAATGAGCAGTTCTTC
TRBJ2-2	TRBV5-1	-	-	CASSQNTGELFF	TGCGCCAGCAGCCAGAACACCGGGGAGCTGTTTTTT
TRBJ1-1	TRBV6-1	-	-	CASSERGGRAFF	TGTGCCAGCAGTGAAAGGGGGGGTAGAGCTTTCTTT
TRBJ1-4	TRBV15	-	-	CATSRGHRRGTNEKLFF	TGTGCCACCAGCAGAGGTCACCGCCGGGGAACTAATGAAAAACTGTTTTTT
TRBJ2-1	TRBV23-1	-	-	CASSQSKRGNEQFF	TGCGCCAGCAGTCAATCGAAACGGGGCAATGAGCAGTTCTTC
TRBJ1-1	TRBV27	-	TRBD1	CASSLTGGDTEAFF	TGTGCCAGCAGTTTAACAGGGGGGGATACTGAAGCTTTCTTT
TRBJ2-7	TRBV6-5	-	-	CASSYKGGGYEQYF	TGTGCCAGCAGTTACAAGGGGGGAGGCTACGAGCAGTACTTC
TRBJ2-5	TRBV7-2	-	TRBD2	CASSLGGTSGGARQETQYF	TGTGCCAGCAGCTTAGGTGGGACTAGCGGGGGGGCCCGGCAAGAGACCCAGTACTTC